This is a list of T cell receptor beta chains from one sample in a study of T-cell memory formation after mild COVID-19. TCRdb re-analysed the 5' RACE reads in MiXCR, keeping a single row per CDR3 protein. This sample carries around 200,000 distinct CDR3 sequences, 20% to 25% of them seen once, and the ten largest clones take more than 20%. The sequenced sample was PBMCs or a T cell subset sorted from them (not recorded which). The receptors stem from an adult woman who had mild COVID-19 (a few samples of this study predate the infection). Cell type and time point are not known. Each CDR3 is given with its conserved first and last residue. The D gene is left open where the match is weak. For some rows the clone size is stated as once, few or many, or as a class when expanded; others skip it.

v_call	d_call	clone_size	j_call	cdr3_aa	cdr3_nt
TRBV7-9	-	-	TRBJ2-7	CASSVYQGYEQYF	TGTGCCAGCAGCGTCTATCAGGGTTACGAGCAGTACTTC
TRBV7-6	TRBD1	few	TRBJ1-1	CASSTGQGPTEAFF	TGTGCCAGCAGCACGGGACAGGGACCCACTGAAGCTTTCTTT
TRBV4-1	-	few	TRBJ2-3	CASSQGVSSTDTQYF	TGCGCCAGCAGCCAAGGGGTCTCCTCCACAGATACGCAGTATTTT
TRBV7-2	-	-	TRBJ2-2	CASSFATNTGELFF	TGTGCCAGCAGCTTTGCTACGAACACCGGGGAGCTGTTTTTT
TRBV6-5	TRBD1	many	TRBJ2-1	CASSVGTGMHNEQFF	TGTGCCAGCAGCGTTGGGACAGGGATGCACAATGAGCAGTTCTTC
TRBV27	-	-	TRBJ2-5	CASSYLGETQYF	TGTGCCAGCAGTTATCTGGGGGAGACCCAGTACTTC
TRBV11-2	-	few	TRBJ2-2	CASRFGELFF	TGTGCCAGCAGGTTTGGGGAGCTGTTTTTT
TRBV19	TRBD1	-	TRBJ2-2	CASSGTDTGELFF	TGTGCCAGTAGTGGGACAGACACCGGGGAGCTGTTTTTT
TRBV7-8	-	few	TRBJ1-2	CASSLGLLYEGYTF	TGTGCCAGCAGCTTAGGGCTACTTTACGAAGGCTACACCTTC
TRBV10-3	-	few	TRBJ2-1	CAISDSGTPVDNEQFF	TGTGCCATCAGCGACTCAGGGACCCCGGTGGACAATGAGCAGTTCTTC
TRBV20-1	TRBD2	-	TRBJ2-7	CSARPGLDLLEQYF	TGCAGTGCTAGACCGGGACTAGACCTACTCGAGCAGTACTTC
TRBV9	-	few	TRBJ1-3	CASSPGNSGNTIYF	TGTGCCAGCAGCCCGGGGAACTCTGGAAACACCATATATTTT
TRBV7-3	TRBD2	few	TRBJ2-1	CASSSLTSAGEQFF	TGTGCCAGCAGCTCCCTAACTAGCGCCGGTGAGCAGTTCTTC
TRBV12-5	TRBD1	-	TRBJ2-6	CATSDRGYAGANVLTF	TGTGCTACCTCGGACAGGGGGTATGCTGGGGCCAACGTCCTGACTTTC
TRBV7-2	TRBD1	few	TRBJ1-1	CASSLNRGLIEAFF	TGTGCCAGCAGTTTAAACAGGGGGTTGATTGAAGCTTTCTTT
TRBV6-2/TRBV6-3	-	few	TRBJ2-4	CASSYLVRQEILGKNIQYF	TGTGCCAGCAGTTACTTGGTCCGACAGGAGATTTTGGGCAAAAACATTCAGTACTTC
TRBV12-3/TRBV12-4	-	-	TRBJ1-2	CASSLAGLGYGYTF	TGTGCCAGCAGTTTAGCGGGGCTTGGGTATGGCTACACCTTC
TRBV6-6	TRBD1	-	TRBJ1-1	CASSAIDREDTEAFF	TGTGCCAGCAGTGCGATCGACAGGGAGGACACTGAAGCTTTCTTT
TRBV7-6	-	-	TRBJ2-3	CASSPEANTDTQYF	TGTGCCAGCAGCCCCGAGGCCAACACAGATACGCAGTATTTT
TRBV3-1	-	few	TRBJ2-5	CASSGQAETQYF	TGTGCCAGCAGCGGCCAGGCGGAGACCCAGTACTTC
TRBV20-1	-	-	TRBJ2-7	CSARVPGGGYSYEQYF	TGCAGTGCTAGAGTCCCGGGTGGCGGATACTCCTACGAGCAGTACTTC
TRBV4-1	-	-	TRBJ1-1	CASRPERNTEAFF	TGCGCCAGCAGGCCGGAAAGGAACACTGAGGCTTTCTTT
TRBV7-9	-	-	TRBJ2-1	CASRRGGRHNEQFF	TGTGCCAGCAGGAGGGGGGGCAGGCACAATGAGCAGTTCTTC
TRBV30	-	few	TRBJ1-2	CAWSLMSWDYGYTF	TGTGCCTGGAGTCTTATGAGTTGGGACTATGGCTACACCTTC
TRBV20-1	-	few	TRBJ2-2	CSASGQPNTGELFF	TGCAGTGCTAGCGGGCAACCCAACACCGGGGAGCTGTTTTTT
TRBV7-9	-	-	TRBJ2-3	CASSLATTIDTQYF	TGTGCCAGCAGCTTAGCAACCACGATAGATACGCAGTATTTT
TRBV7-9	-	-	TRBJ2-7	CASSLADRPEQYF	TGTGCCAGCAGCTTAGCCGACCGGCCCGAGCAGTACTTC
TRBV7-9	-	many	TRBJ2-3	CASSLVPTDTQYF	TGTGCCAGCAGCTTAGTTCCCACAGATACGCAGTATTTT
TRBV7-9	-	-	TRBJ2-5	CASSPGQQSIQETKYF	TGTGCCAGCAGCCCTGGACAGCAATCTATCCAAGAGACCAAGTACTTC